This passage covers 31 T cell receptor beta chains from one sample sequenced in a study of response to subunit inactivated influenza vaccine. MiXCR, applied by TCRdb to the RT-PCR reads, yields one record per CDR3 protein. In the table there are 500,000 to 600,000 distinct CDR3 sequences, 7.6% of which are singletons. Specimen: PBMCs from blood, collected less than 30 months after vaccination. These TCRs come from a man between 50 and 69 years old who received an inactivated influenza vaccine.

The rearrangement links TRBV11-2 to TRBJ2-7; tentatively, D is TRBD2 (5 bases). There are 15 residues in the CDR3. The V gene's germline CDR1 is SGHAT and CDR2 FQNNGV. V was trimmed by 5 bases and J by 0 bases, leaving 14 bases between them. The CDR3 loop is CASSERAESSYEQYF. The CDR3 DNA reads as TGTGCCAGCAGCGAAAGAGCGGAAAGCTCCTACGAGCAGTACTTC.

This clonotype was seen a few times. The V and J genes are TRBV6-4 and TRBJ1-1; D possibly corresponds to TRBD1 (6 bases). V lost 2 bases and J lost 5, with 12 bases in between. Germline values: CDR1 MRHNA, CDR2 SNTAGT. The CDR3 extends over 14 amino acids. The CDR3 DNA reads TGTGCCAGCAGTGACAGCCCAGGGGTTACTGAAGCTTTCTTT. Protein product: CASSDSPGVTEAFF.

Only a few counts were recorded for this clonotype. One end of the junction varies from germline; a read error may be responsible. CDR3 loop: CASRQGVNSYNEQFF. CDR3 nucleotide sequence: TGCGCCAGCAGACAAGGGGTTAACTCCTACAATGAGCAGTTCTTC. The chain couples TRBV4-3 to TRBJ2-1, with a possible D match to TRBD1 (5 bases). The CDR3 spans 15 residues. CDR1 and CDR2 from the germline V gene are LGHNA and YSLEER.

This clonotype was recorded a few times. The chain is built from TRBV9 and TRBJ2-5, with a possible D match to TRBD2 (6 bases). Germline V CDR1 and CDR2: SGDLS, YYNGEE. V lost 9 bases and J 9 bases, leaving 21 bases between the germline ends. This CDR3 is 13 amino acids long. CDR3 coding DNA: TGTGCCAATTCCGGGGCCGCGCGGGGACCCCAGTACTTC. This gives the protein CANSGAARGPQYF. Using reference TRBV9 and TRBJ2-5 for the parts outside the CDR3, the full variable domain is DSGVTQTPKHLITATGQRVTLRCSPRSGDLSVYWYQQSLDQGLQFLIQYYNGEERAKGNILERFSAQQFPDLHSELNLSSLELGDSALYFCANSGAARGPQYFGPGTRLLVL.

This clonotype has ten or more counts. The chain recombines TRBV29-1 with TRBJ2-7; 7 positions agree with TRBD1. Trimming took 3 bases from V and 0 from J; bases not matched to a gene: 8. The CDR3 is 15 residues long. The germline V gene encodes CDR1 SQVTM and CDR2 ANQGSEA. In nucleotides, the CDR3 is TGCAGCGTTGAGGACAGGAGCGGTACCTCCTACGAGCAGTACTTC. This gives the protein CSVEDRSGTSYEQYF.

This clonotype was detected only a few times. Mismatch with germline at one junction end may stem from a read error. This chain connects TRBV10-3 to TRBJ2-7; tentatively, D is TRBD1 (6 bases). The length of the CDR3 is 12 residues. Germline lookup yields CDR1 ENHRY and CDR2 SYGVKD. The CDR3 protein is CAISEQGYGQYF. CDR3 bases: TGTGCCATCAGCGAACAGGGTTACGGGCAGTACTTC.

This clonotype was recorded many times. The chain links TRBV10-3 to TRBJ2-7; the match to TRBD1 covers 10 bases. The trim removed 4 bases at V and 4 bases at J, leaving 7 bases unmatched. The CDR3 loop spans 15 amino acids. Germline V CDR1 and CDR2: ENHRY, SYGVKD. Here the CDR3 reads CAISGPTGGGYEQYF. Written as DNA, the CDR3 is TGTGCCATCAGTGGCCCGACAGGGGGCGGATACGAGCAGTACTTC.

CDR3 nucleotides: TGTGCCAGCAGAGAACAGGGTGCCTACGAGCAGTACTTC. Translating it yields CASREQGAYEQYF. The chain carries TRBV12-3 or TRBV12-4 and TRBJ2-7, with a weak D call TRBD1 (6 bases). Trimming took off 6 bases at V and 2 bases at J, with 11 bases between the two ends. This CDR3 is 13 amino acids long.

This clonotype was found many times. The CDR3 DNA reads as TGTGCCAGCAGTTTATTAACGGGGAGGAATCAGCCCCAGCATTTT. Protein sequence: CASSLLTGRNQPQHF. V and J are TRBV28 and TRBJ1-5; D call uncertain. Germline V gene lookup returns CDR1 MDHEN and CDR2 SYDVKM. V shed 1 base and J shed 4 bases, with 11 bases lying between them. This CDR3 comprises 15 residues.

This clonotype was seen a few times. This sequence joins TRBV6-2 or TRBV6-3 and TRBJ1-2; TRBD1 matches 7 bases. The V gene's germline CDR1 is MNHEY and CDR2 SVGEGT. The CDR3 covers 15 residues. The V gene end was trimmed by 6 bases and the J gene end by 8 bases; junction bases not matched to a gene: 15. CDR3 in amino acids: CASSYGTQGFEGYTF. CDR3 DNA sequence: TGTGCCAGCAGCTATGGGACACAGGGGTTCGAAGGCTACACCTTC.

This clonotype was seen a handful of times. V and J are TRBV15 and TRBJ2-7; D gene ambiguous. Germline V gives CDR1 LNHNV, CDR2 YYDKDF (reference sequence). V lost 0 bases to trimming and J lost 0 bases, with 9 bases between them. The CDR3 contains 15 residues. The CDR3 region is CATSRDDEPSYEQYF. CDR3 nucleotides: TGTGCCACCAGCAGAGATGATGAGCCCTCCTACGAGCAGTACTTC.

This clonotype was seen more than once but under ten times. CDR3 DNA: TGTGCCAGCGGGCTTCTGAGCCTGACCAGAAAAGCAGATACGCAGTATTTT. This translates into CASGLLSLTRKADTQYF. This sequence joins TRBV27 and TRBJ2-3; D is unresolved. This CDR3 has 17 amino acids. The V and J ends lost 8 bases and 4 bases respectively, with 25 bases between them. Per the germline V gene, CDR1 is MNHEY and CDR2 is SMNVEV (reference sequence).

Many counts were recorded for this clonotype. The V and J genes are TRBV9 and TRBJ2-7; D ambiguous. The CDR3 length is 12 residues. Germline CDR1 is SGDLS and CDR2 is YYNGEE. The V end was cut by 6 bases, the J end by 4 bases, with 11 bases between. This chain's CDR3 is CASIKLRYEQYF. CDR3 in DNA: TGTGCCAGCATAAAACTTCGGTACGAGCAGTACTTC.

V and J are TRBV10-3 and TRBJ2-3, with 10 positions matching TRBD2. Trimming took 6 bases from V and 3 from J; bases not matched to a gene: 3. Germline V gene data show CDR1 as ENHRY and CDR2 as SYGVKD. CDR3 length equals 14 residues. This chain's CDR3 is CAIRAGGGTDTQYF. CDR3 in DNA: TGTGCCATCAGAGCGGGAGGGGGGACAGATACGCAGTATTTT.

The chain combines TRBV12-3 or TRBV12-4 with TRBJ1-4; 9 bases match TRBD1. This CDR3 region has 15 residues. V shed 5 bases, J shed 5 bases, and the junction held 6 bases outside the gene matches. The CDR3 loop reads CASSPSGTGNEKLFF. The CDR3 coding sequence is TGTGCCAGCAGTCCCTCCGGGACAGGGAATGAAAAACTGTTTTTT.

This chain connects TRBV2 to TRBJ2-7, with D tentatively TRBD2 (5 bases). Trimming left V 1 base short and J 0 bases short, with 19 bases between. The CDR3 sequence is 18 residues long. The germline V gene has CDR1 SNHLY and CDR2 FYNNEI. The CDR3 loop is CASSEGWPGGSSSYEQYF. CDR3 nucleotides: TGTGCCAGCAGTGAAGGTTGGCCGGGCGGGTCTAGCTCCTACGAGCAGTACTTC.

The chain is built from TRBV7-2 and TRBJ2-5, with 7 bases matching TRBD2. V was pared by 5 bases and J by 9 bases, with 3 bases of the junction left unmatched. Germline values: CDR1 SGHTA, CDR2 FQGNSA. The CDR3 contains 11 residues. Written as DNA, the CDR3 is TGTGCCAGCAGCAGGGGAGGGCCCCAGTACTTC. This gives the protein CASSRGGPQYF.

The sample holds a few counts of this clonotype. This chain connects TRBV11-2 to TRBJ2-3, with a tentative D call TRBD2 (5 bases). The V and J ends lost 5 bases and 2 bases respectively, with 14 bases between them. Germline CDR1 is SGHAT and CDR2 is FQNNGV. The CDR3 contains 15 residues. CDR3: CASSPSAGFTDTQYF. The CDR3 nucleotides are TGTGCCAGCAGCCCATCGGCGGGCTTCACAGATACGCAGTATTTT.

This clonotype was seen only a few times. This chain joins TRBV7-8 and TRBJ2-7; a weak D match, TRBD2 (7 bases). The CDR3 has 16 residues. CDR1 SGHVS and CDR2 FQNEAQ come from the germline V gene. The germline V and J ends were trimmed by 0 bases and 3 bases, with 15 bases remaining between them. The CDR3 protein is CASSLAGGGTSYEQYF. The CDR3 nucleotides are TGTGCCAGCAGCTTAGCGGGGGGAGGGACAAGCTACGAGCAGTACTTC.

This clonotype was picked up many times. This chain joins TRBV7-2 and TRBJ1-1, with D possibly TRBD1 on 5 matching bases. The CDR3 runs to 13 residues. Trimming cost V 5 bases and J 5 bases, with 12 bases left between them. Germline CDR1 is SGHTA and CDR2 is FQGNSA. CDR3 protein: CASSLGTVTEAFF. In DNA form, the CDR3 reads TGTGCCAGCAGCCTTGGGACTGTAACTGAAGCTTTCTTT.

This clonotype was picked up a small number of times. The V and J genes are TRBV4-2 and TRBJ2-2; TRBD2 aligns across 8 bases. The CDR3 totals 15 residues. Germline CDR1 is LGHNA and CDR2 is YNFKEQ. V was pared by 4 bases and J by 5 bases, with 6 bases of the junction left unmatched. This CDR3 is CASSLGLDKTGELFF. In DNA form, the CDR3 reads TGTGCCAGCAGCCTGGGACTAGATAAAACCGGGGAGCTGTTTTTT.

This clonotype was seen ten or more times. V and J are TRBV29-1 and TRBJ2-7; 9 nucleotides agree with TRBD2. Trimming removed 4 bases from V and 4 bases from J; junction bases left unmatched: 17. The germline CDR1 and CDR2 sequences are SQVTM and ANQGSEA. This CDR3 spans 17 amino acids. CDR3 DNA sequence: TGCAGCGTTGTTTCAGTTAGCGGGAGTGGCGGGGGGTACGAGCAGTACTTC. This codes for CSVVSVSGSGGGYEQYF.

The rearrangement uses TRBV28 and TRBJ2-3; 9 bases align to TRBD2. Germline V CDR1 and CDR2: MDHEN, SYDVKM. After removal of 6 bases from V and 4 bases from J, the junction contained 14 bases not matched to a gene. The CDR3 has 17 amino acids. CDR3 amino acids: CASSRSVSRGGPDTQYF. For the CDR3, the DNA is TGTGCCAGCAGCAGATCGGTCTCGCGGGGGGGCCCAGATACGCAGTATTTT.

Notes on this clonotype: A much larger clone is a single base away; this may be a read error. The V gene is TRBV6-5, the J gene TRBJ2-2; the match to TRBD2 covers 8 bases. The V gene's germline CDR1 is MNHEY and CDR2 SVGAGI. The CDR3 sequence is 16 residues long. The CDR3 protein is CTSSYSTGRDTGELFF. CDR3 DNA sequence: TGTACCAGCAGTTACTCGACCGGGAGGGACACCGGGGAGCTGTTTTTT.

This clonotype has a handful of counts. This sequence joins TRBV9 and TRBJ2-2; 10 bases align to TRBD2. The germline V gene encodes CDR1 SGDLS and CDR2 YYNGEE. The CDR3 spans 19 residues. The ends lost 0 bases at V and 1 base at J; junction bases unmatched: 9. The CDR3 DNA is TGTGCCAGCAGCGTAGCTTTGCCTAGCGGGAGCTGGAACACCGGGGAGCTGTTTTTT. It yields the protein CASSVALPSGSWNTGELFF.

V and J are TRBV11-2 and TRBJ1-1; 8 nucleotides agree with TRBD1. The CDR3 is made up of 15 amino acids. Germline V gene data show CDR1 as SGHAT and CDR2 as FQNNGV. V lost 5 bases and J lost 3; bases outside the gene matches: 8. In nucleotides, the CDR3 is TGTGCCAGCAGCCCCAGGACAGGGTTGGACACTGAAGCTTTCTTT. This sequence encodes CASSPRTGLDTEAFF.

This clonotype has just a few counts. This CDR3 is CATSDQRQGSNEQFF. The CDR3 nucleotides are TGTGCCACCAGTGATCAGAGACAGGGTTCGAATGAGCAGTTCTTC. The genes are TRBV24-1 and TRBJ2-1, with TRBD1 matching over 7 bases. The CDR3 sequence is 15 residues long. CDR1 KGHDR and CDR2 SFDVKD come from the germline V gene. Trimming cost V 3 bases and J 7 bases; bases outside gene matches: 8.

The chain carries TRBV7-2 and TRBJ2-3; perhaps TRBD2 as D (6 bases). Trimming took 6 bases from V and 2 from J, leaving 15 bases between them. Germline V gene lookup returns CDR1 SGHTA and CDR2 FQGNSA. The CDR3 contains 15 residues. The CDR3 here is CASRLGGVDTDTQYF. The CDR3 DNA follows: TGTGCCAGCAGGTTGGGCGGGGTCGACACAGATACGCAGTATTTT.

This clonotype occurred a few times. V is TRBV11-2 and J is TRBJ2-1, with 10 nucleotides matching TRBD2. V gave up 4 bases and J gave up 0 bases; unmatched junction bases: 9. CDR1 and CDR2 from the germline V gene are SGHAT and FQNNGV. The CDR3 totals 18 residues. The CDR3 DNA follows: TGTGCCAGCAGCTCCATGACTAGCGGGCGTAGCTCCTACAATGAGCAGTTCTTC. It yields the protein CASSSMTSGRSSYNEQFF.

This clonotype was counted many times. The CDR3 loop is CSANIPTSGSKETQYF. In DNA form, the CDR3 reads TGCAGTGCTAATATACCGACTAGCGGGAGTAAGGAGACCCAGTACTTC. The chain is built from TRBV20-1 and TRBJ2-5; 12 bases map to TRBD2. Germline CDR1 is DFQATT and CDR2 is SNEGSKA (reference sequence). V lost 4 bases to trimming and J lost 5 bases; unmatched junction nucleotides: 11. The CDR3 is 16 amino acids.

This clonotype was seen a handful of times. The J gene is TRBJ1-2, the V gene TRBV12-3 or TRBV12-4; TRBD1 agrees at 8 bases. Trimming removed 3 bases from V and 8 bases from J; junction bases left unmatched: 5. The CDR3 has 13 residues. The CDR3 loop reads CASSFRDRGGYTF. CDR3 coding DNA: TGTGCCAGCAGTTTTCGAGACAGGGGAGGCTACACCTTC.